Below, 32 T cell receptor beta chains from the same sample are listed, as sequenced in a study of shared clonotypes between healthy human individuals. Terminally differentiated effector memory CD45RA+ cells were excluded by CCR7 positive selection of CD45RO-negative cells. Method: immunoSEQ multiplex PCR; TCRdb's copy keeps in-frame clones and lacks some. This table has roughly 650,000 clones, 95% to 96% appearing once. Sequenced: naive CD8+ T cells sorted from blood. The source is a woman in her twenties or thirties in good health.

The chain links TRBV11-2 to TRBJ2-3; 9 bases line up with TRBD2. The CDR3 runs 17 residues. Germline-derived CDR1 and CDR2 are SGHAT and FQNNGV. V lost 1 base and J lost 3; bases outside the gene matches: 8. The CDR3 reads CASSLALGREGTDTQYF. The CDR3 nucleotides read TGTGCCAGCAGCTTAGCCCTCGGGCGGGAGGGGACAGATACGCAGTATTTT.

This sequence joins TRBV28 and TRBJ1-3; TRBD1 aligns across 9 bases. The CDR3 has 19 amino acids. J gave up 0 bases and V 5 bases, and 14 bases lay outside the gene matches. CDR1 and CDR2 (germline): MDHEN, SYDVKM. The DNA for the CDR3 is TGTGCCAGCAGTACCTCTTACCTGCCGGGACAGGGCTCTGGAAACACCATATATTTT. Protein: CASSTSYLPGQGSGNTIYF. Full variable domain (rest looked up from reference TRBV28 and TRBJ1-3): DVKVTQSSRYLVKRTGEKVFLECVQDMDHENMFWYRQDPGLGLRLIYFSYDVKMKEKGDIPEGYSVSREKKERFSLILESASTNQTSMYLCASSTSYLPGQGSGNTIYFGEGSWLTVV.

This clone was counted only a few times. The chain couples TRBV2 to TRBJ2-2; D remains ambiguous. The CDR3 covers 15 residues. The V gene lost 4 bases and the J gene lost 0 bases, with 9 bases spanning the gap. Germline loops: CDR1 SNHLY, CDR2 FYNNEI. The CDR3 spells CASSGPTANTGELFF. CDR3 DNA: TGTGCCAGCAGTGGGCCGACTGCGAACACCGGGGAGCTGTTTTTT.

The rearrangement links TRBV27 to TRBJ1-1; a possible D gene is TRBD1 (6 bases). This CDR3 is 14 amino acids long. CDR1 is MNHEY and CDR2 is SMNVEV in the germline V gene (reference sequence). V shed 5 bases and J shed 3 bases, with 13 bases lying between them. CDR3 nucleotide sequence: TGTGCCAGCAGTCACACAGGGTGGGACACTGAAGCTTTCTTT. It encodes CASSHTGWDTEAFF.

This CDR3 is CASSAYGSSYNSPLHF. The CDR3 nucleotides read TGTGCCAGCAGCGCGTACGGGAGCTCCTATAATTCACCCCTCCACTTT. The V and J genes are TRBV9 and TRBJ1-6; D remains ambiguous. Deletions cut 3 bases from V and 0 bases from J, with 10 bases between. CDR1 is SGDLS, CDR2 YYNGEE, per germline. This CDR3 has 16 amino acids.

The J gene is TRBJ2-5, the V gene TRBV6-1, with D tentatively TRBD2 (6 bases). V was pared by 10 bases and J by 2 bases, with 14 bases between. This CDR3 spans 13 amino acids. Germline V gene data show CDR1 as MNHNS and CDR2 as SASEGT. As DNA, the CDR3 is TGTGCCACCCAAGGGACTTATCAAGAGACCCAGTACTTC. Amino acid sequence: CATQGTYQETQYF.

The chain links TRBV11-2 to TRBJ1-2; TRBD1 aligns across 7 bases. Germline V gene lookup returns CDR1 SGHAT and CDR2 FQNNGV. This CDR3 is 14 amino acids long. Trimming at V came to 4 bases and at J to 5 bases, leaving 7 bases not matched to a gene. This CDR3 is CASSSGTAIYGYTF. CDR3 nucleotides: TGTGCCAGCAGCTCGGGGACAGCAATTTATGGCTACACCTTC.

The chain is built from TRBV7-9 and TRBJ2-1, with 11 nucleotides matching TRBD2. There are 15 residues in the CDR3. V lost 8 bases and J lost 5; bases outside the gene matches: 8. Germline CDR1 is SEHNR and CDR2 is FQNEAQ (reference sequence). DNA of the CDR3: TGTGCCAGCGCCGAGACTAGCGGGGCTAACAATGAGCAGTTCTTC. Residues: CASAETSGANNEQFF.

The rearrangement links TRBV2 to TRBJ1-5; TRBD1 is a possible D gene (6 bases). Germline CDR1 is SNHLY and CDR2 is FYNNEI. V dropped 6 bases and J dropped 0 bases, with 12 bases sitting between them. The CDR3 contains 15 residues. In DNA, the CDR3 is TGTGCCAGCAGATCGCAGGGGTATAGCAATCAGCCCCAGCATTTT. Its protein is CASRSQGYSNQPQHF.

The chain joins TRBV7-2 to TRBJ2-7; D remains ambiguous. Deletions cut 2 bases from V and 2 bases from J, with 19 bases between. Germline V gene data show CDR1 as SGHTA and CDR2 as FQGNSA. The CDR3 length is 17 residues. This CDR3 reads CASSLWPSPKATYEQYF. The CDR3 DNA reads TGTGCCAGCAGCTTATGGCCGAGCCCTAAAGCCACCTACGAGCAGTACTTC.

The chain couples TRBV28 to TRBJ2-7; TRBD2 agrees at 8 bases. CDR1 and CDR2 from the germline V gene are MDHEN and SYDVKM. This CDR3 has 15 amino acids. V was clipped by 6 bases and J by 5 bases; unmatched bases: 12. CDR3 sequence (DNA): TGTGCCAGCAGGAAAATAGCGGGAAGGTTCAACGAGCAGTACTTC. This codes for CASRKIAGRFNEQYF. Full variable domain (rest looked up from reference TRBV28 and TRBJ2-7): DVKVTQSSRYLVKRTGEKVFLECVQDMDHENMFWYRQDPGLGLRLIYFSYDVKMKEKGDIPEGYSVSREKKERFSLILESASTNQTSMYLCASRKIAGRFNEQYFGPGTRLTVT.

This clone was observed once. The V gene is TRBV14, the J gene TRBJ1-1; perhaps TRBD1 as D (5 bases). Trimming stripped 0 bases from V and 8 bases from J, with 25 bases between. The CDR3 is 18 amino acids. Germline V lookup: CDR1 SGHDN, CDR2 FVKESK. The CDR3 nucleotides are TGTGCCAGCAGCCAAGAAAAGTTTCTAAGTCGACAGCCTATGGAAGCTTTCTTT. This translates into CASSQEKFLSRQPMEAFF.

The chain links TRBV7-8 to TRBJ2-5; 10 bases are shared with TRBD2. The J call may be mistaken, given a closer DNA end match to TRBJ2-7. CDR1 is SGHVS and CDR2 is FQNEAQ in the germline V gene. The CDR3 runs to 15 residues. Here the CDR3 reads CASSSQREGISEQYF. CDR3 coding DNA: TGTGCCAGCAGCTCACAGCGGGAGGGCATAAGCGAGCAGTACTTC.

The CDR3 is CASSFHPGTSGNEQFF. CDR3 DNA: TGTGCCAGCAGCTTCCATCCCGGGACTAGCGGGAATGAGCAGTTCTTC. J is TRBJ2-1 and V is TRBV13; 12 positions agree with TRBD2. Germline V CDR1 and CDR2: PRHDT, FYEKMQ (reference sequence). V trimming: 3 bases; J trimming: 7 bases; junction bases outside the gene matches: 7. The CDR3 runs 16 residues. The variable domain in full, with the rest retrieved from reference TRBV13 and TRBJ2-1, is AAGVIQSPRHLIKEKRETATLKCYPIPRHDTVYWYQQGPGQDPQFLISFYEKMQSDKGSIPDRFSAQQFSDYHSELNMSSLELGDSALYFCASSFHPGTSGNEQFFGPGTRLTVL.

The CDR3 DNA reads TGTGCCAGCAGCAAACGGACCCAACCTACACAAGCGGGACCCCAGCATTTT. Protein: CASSKRTQPTQAGPQHF. The chain carries TRBV21-1 and TRBJ1-5. TRBV21-1 is tagged as a pseudogene. This CDR3 comprises 17 residues.

V gene TRBV7-8 combines with J gene TRBJ2-7, with D unresolved. This CDR3 has 12 residues. Trimming left V 1 base short and J 7 bases short, with 8 bases between. Germline V gene data show CDR1 as SGHVS and CDR2 as FQNEAQ. The CDR3 region is CASSLGPLEQYF. The CDR3 DNA sequence: TGTGCCAGCAGCTTAGGACCTCTGGAGCAGTACTTC.

V usage is TRBV6-4 and J usage is TRBJ2-7; 7 bases are a match to TRBD2. This CDR3 has 15 amino acids. Germline CDR1 reads MRHNA; CDR2 reads SNTAGT. Trimming at V came to 3 bases and at J to 9 bases, leaving 14 bases not matched to a gene. The CDR3 loop reads CASSEGLSYEGGQYF. CDR3 in DNA: TGTGCCAGCAGTGAGGGACTATCATACGAGGGAGGGCAGTACTTC.

In regard to this clone: Other DNA sequences in the same sample also yield this CDR3. The chain joins TRBV9 to TRBJ2-2; the D gene is possibly TRBD1 (5 bases). The V end lost 2 bases, the J end lost 6 bases, and 8 bases lay between the germline ends. The CDR3 loop spans 13 amino acids. Germline CDR1 and CDR2: SGDLS and YYNGEE. CDR3 protein: CASSVEGAGELFF. As DNA, the CDR3 is TGTGCCAGCAGCGTTGAAGGGGCCGGGGAGCTGTTTTTT. The variable domain in full, with the rest retrieved from reference TRBV9 and TRBJ2-2, is DSGVTQTPKHLITATGQRVTLRCSPRSGDLSVYWYQQSLDQGLQFLIQYYNGEERAKGNILERFSAQQFPDLHSELNLSSLELGDSALYFCASSVEGAGELFFGEGSRLTVL.

The chain combines TRBV6-5 with TRBJ1-2; the match to TRBD1 covers 8 bases. The germline V gene has CDR1 MNHEY and CDR2 SVGAGI. The CDR3 has 15 residues. V was clipped by 6 bases and J by 1 base; unmatched bases: 7. The CDR3 DNA follows: TGTGCCAGCAGCTCAGGACAGGGCCTTAACTATGGCTACACCTTC. Its protein product is CASSSGQGLNYGYTF.

This chain links TRBV5-6 with TRBJ2-7; 12 bases map to TRBD2. The CDR3 contains 18 residues. Germline lookup yields CDR1 SGHDT and CDR2 YYEEEE. V lost 1 base to trimming and J lost 2 bases; unmatched junction nucleotides: 10. CDR3 region: CASSLIRLAGASPYEQYF. CDR3 DNA sequence: TGTGCCAGCAGCTTGATCCGACTAGCGGGAGCCAGTCCCTACGAGCAGTACTTC.

The chain has TRBV7-9 and TRBJ2-3, with D possibly being TRBD1 (5 bases). Germline V lookup: CDR1 SEHNR, CDR2 FQNEAQ (reference sequence). Trimming shortened V by 4 bases and J by 3 bases, and 5 bases separated the two germline ends. The CDR3 consists of 12 residues. For the CDR3, the DNA is TGTGCCAGCAGCTACAGGACAGATACGCAGTATTTT. Amino acids: CASSYRTDTQYF. Full variable domain (outside the CDR3, taken from reference TRBV7-9 and TRBJ2-3): DTGVSQNPRHKITKRGQNVTFRCDPISEHNRLYWYRQTLGQGPEFLTYFQNEAQLEKSRLLSDRFSAERPKGSFSTLEIQRTEQGDSAMYLCASSYRTDTQYFGPGTRLTVL.

This chain's CDR3 is CASSESMLAGVHEQYF. The CDR3 DNA reads as TGTGCCAGCAGTGAATCTATGTTAGCGGGGGTACACGAGCAGTACTTC. The J gene is TRBJ2-7, the V gene TRBV25-1; 9 positions match TRBD2. The CDR3 extends over 16 amino acids. The germline CDR1 and CDR2 sequences are MGHDK and SYGVNS. V trimming: 1 base; J trimming: 5 bases; junction bases outside the gene matches: 9.

The chain is built from TRBV27 and TRBJ2-1, with TRBD2 matching over 8 bases. With V trimmed by 6 bases and J by 4 bases, 8 bases remained unmatched. Germline V gene lookup returns CDR1 MNHEY and CDR2 SMNVEV (reference sequence). There are 15 residues in the CDR3. CDR3 in DNA: TGTGCCAGCAGGCTCACGGGAGGGATATACAATGAGCAGTTCTTC. The encoded protein is CASRLTGGIYNEQFF.

The J gene is TRBJ2-1, the V gene TRBV29-1, with 9 bases aligning to TRBD1. The germline V gene encodes CDR1 SQVTM and CDR2 ANQGSEA. CDR3 length: 10 residues. The CDR3 sequence: CSWTGDLQFF. The CDR3 DNA sequence: TGCAGTTGGACAGGGGATTTGCAGTTCTTC.

The CDR3 coding sequence is TGTGCCAGCAGCTTACCGGGACTAGCGGGAGGGAATGAGCAGTTCTTC. It translates to CASSLPGLAGGNEQFF. The rearrangement joins TRBV13 to TRBJ2-1, with 16 bases that match TRBD2. The CDR3 runs 16 residues. In germline, CDR1 is PRHDT, CDR2 FYEKMQ (reference sequence). The J segment lost 7 bases and the V segment lost 2 bases, leaving 2 bases of the junction unmatched.

The chain combines TRBV28 with TRBJ2-7; 9 bases agree with TRBD2. V trimming: 7 bases; J trimming: 0 bases; junction bases outside the gene matches: 16. The germline gives CDR1 MDHEN, CDR2 SYDVKM. CDR3 size: 18 residues. This CDR3 is CASNLRISLAGPSYEQYF. CDR3 nucleotides: TGTGCCAGCAACTTACGCATTAGCCTAGCGGGACCCTCCTACGAGCAGTACTTC.

The gene calls are TRBV15 and TRBJ1-2, with D possibly being TRBD1 (5 bases). From germline, CDR1 is LNHNV and CDR2 YYDKDF (reference sequence). The CDR3 spans 12 residues. V lost 3 bases, J lost 8 bases, and 10 bases lay in between. The CDR3 loop reads CATSRGGAGYTF. The CDR3 coding sequence is TGTGCCACCAGCAGGGGAGGGGCCGGCTACACCTTC.

The chain joins TRBV28 to TRBJ1-1; 10 bases fit TRBD1. Germline V gives CDR1 MDHEN, CDR2 SYDVKM. With V trimmed by 8 bases and J by 6 bases, 6 bases remained unmatched. The CDR3 spans 13 residues. CDR3 amino acids: CASEGQGGSEAFF. DNA for the CDR3: TGTGCCAGCGAAGGACAGGGGGGGTCTGAAGCTTTCTTT.

The chain links TRBV4-1 to TRBJ2-5; 7 bases are a match to TRBD2. V lost 2 bases and J lost 3; bases outside the gene matches: 15. The CDR3 runs 18 residues. Germline V lookup: CDR1 MGHRA, CDR2 YSYEKL. CDR3 coding DNA: TGCGCCAGCAGCCAAAGGGCTCGCGGGGCGGGAGAGGAAGAGACCCAGTACTTC. Amino acid sequence: CASSQRARGAGEEETQYF.

This chain links TRBV11-2 with TRBJ2-3, with 8 bases that match TRBD2. CDR1 is SGHAT and CDR2 is FQNNGV in the germline V gene. Trimming took 1 base from V and 4 from J; bases not matched to a gene: 4. This CDR3 is built from 15 residues. CDR3 bases: TGTGCCAGCAGCTTAGGCGGCGGGAGGTCAGATACGCAGTATTTT. Its translation: CASSLGGGRSDTQYF.

This clone was detected once. The chain links TRBV11-2 to TRBJ2-5; 10 bases line up with TRBD2. Unmatched junction bases numbered 6, after V lost 4 bases and J lost 1 base. There are 16 residues in the CDR3. Germline CDR1 reads SGHAT; CDR2 reads FQNNGV. CDR3 in amino acids: CASSSGTSVLQETQYF. The CDR3 bases are TGTGCCAGCAGCTCCGGGACTAGCGTACTCCAAGAGACCCAGTACTTC.

The chain uses TRBV4-1 and TRBJ1-5; no firm D call. Per germline, CDR1 MGHRA and CDR2 YSYEKL. V lost 4 bases to trimming and J lost 2 bases, with 9 bases between them. CDR3 length equals 14 residues. This chain's CDR3 is CASSPAWGNQPQHF. CDR3 sequence (DNA): TGCGCCAGCAGCCCAGCCTGGGGCAATCAGCCCCAGCATTTT.